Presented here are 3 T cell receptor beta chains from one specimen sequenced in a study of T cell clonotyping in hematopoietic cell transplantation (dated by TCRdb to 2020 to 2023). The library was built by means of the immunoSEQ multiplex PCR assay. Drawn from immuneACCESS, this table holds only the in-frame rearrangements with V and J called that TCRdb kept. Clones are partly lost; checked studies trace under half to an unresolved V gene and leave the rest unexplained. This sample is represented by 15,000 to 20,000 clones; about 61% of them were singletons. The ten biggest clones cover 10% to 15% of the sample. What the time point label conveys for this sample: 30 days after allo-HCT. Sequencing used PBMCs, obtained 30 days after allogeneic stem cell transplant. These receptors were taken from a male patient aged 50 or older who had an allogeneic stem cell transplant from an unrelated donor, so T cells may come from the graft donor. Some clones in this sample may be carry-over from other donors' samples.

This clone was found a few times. CDR3 nucleotides: TGTGCCAGCAGCTTGCGAGGGGTTCTAAACTATGGCTACACCTTC. This gives the protein CASSLRGVLNYGYTF. The chain carries TRBV5-6 and TRBJ1-2; a weak D match, TRBD1 (5 bases). CDR1 SGHDT and CDR2 YYEEEE come from the germline V gene. Trimming removed 1 base from V and 2 bases from J, with 12 bases in between. The CDR3 has 15 amino acids. Drawing the rest from reference TRBV5-6 and TRBJ1-2, the complete variable domain is DAGVTQSPTHLIKTRGQQVTLRCSPKSGHDTVSWYQQALGQGPQFIFQYYEEEERQRGNFPDRFSGHQFPNYSSELNVNALLLGDSALYLCASSLRGVLNYGYTFGSGTRLTVV.

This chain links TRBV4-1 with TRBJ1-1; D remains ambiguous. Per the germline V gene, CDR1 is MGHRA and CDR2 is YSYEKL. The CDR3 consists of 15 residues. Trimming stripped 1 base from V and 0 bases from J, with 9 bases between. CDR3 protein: CASSQGPLMNTEAFF. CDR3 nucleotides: TGCGCCAGCAGCCAAGGGCCGCTCATGAACACTGAAGCTTTCTTT.

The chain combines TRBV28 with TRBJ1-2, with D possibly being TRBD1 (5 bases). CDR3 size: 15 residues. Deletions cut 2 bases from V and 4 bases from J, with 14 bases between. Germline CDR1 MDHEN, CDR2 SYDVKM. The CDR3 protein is CASSLAGPALYGYTF. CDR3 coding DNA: TGTGCCAGCAGTTTAGCAGGGCCCGCGCTCTATGGCTACACCTTC.